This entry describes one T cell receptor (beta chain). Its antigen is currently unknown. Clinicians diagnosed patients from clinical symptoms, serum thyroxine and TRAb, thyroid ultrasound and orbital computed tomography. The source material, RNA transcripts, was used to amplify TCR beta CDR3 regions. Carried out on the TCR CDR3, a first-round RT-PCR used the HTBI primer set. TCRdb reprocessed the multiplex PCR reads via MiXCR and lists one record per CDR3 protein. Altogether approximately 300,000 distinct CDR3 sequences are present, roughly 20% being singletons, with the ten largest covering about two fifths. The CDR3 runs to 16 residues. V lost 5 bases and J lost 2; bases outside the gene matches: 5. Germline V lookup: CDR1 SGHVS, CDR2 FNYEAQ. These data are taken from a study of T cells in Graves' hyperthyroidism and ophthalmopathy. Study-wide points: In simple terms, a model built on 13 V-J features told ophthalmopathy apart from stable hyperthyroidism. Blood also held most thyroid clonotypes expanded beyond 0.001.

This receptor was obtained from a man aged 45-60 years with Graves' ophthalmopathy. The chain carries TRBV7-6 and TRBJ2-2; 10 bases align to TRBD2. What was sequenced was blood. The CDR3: CASSDGTSVNTGELFF. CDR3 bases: TGTGCCAGCAGCGACGGGACTAGCGTTAACACCGGGGAGCTGTTTTTT.